This TCR beta chain was identified during a study of cytomegalovirus exposure and HLA in healthy donors. PCR used 60 Vbeta primers and 13 Jbeta primers. Produced via immunoSEQ multiplex PCR; TCRdb's table is partial and in-frame only. The data hold 95,000 to 150,000 clones, with 78% observed a single time. The CDR3 has 11 amino acids. CDR1 SGDLS and CDR2 YYNGEE come from the germline V gene. V was pared by 4 bases and J by 5 bases, with 6 bases between. This clone has just a few counts. Its antigen is not identified. Regarding the study as a whole: Follow-up analysis later connected one missense variant in DCLRE1C with trimming of TCR beta V- and J-genes. Immune exposure information available was restricted to CMV serostatus. The majority of CMV-associated TCR beta chains were reported as apparently HLA-restricted in a later analysis.

Sequencing was performed on PBMCs. V is TRBV9 and J is TRBJ2-5; D may be TRBD2 (5 bases). This clonotype originated in a young man in good health and CMV-seropositive. The CDR3 reads CASSPGETQYF. The CDR3 nucleotides read TGTGCCAGCAGCCCGGGGGAGACCCAGTACTTC.